The 12 T cell receptor beta chains reported below all come from one sample, sequenced in a study of post-analysis software for immune sequencing data. General study findings and limits: Among five TRBV segments more frequent in patients than controls were TRBV5-6, TRBV5-1 and TRBV20-1.

Their specific antigens are unknown. Unique molecular identifiers had been added to the TCR beta cDNA libraries. TCRdb re-derived calls from the PCR reads in MiXCR, one entry per CDR3 protein. The table shows hundreds of thousands of distinct CDR3 sequences, with 25% to 30% occurring only once. Source material: blood. The receptors were gathered from a girl between 10 and 17 years old with multiple sclerosis.

This clonotype has a handful of counts. The chain recombines TRBV9 with TRBJ2-1; 8 bases are a match to TRBD1. V lost 1 base, J lost 5 bases, and 11 bases stayed unmatched. The CDR3 has 17 amino acids. The germline gives CDR1 SGDLS, CDR2 YYNGEE. The CDR3 bases are TGTGCCAGCAGCGTATTTCCGGGACAGGCCCCCGACAATGAGCAGTTCTTC. Protein: CASSVFPGQAPDNEQFF.

The chain couples TRBV14 to TRBJ2-1; D might be TRBD1 (5 bases). Germline V gives CDR1 SGHDN, CDR2 FVKESK. The CDR3 has 14 residues. The V end lost 4 bases, the J end lost 6 bases, and 13 bases lay between the germline ends. The CDR3 region has the DNA TGTGCCAGCAGCCGATCCAGGGCTTTCAATGAGCAGTTCTTC. Protein product: CASSRSRAFNEQFF.

This clonotype was seen a handful of times. This chain links TRBV5-5 with TRBJ2-7, with a tentative D call TRBD2 (5 bases). Trimming pared 5 bases from V and 2 bases from J, leaving 17 bases between. In germline, CDR1 is SGHKS, CDR2 YYEKEE (reference sequence). The CDR3 length is 15 residues. The CDR3, as DNA: TGTGCCAGCAGTTCGGTGCCTTTAGCGCCCTACGAGCAGTACTTC. This codes for CASSSVPLAPYEQYF.

J is TRBJ1-1 and V is TRBV20-1; 7 bases line up with TRBD1. Looked up from germline, CDR1 is DFQATT and CDR2 is SNEGSKA (reference sequence). The CDR3 length is 15 residues. Trimming cost V 1 base and J 7 bases; bases outside gene matches: 12. The CDR3: CSARALTGDRGEAFF. CDR3 sequence (DNA): TGCAGTGCTAGAGCCCTCACAGGGGATAGAGGTGAAGCTTTCTTT.

This clonotype has a handful of counts. V gene TRBV7-9 combines with J gene TRBJ1-2; D is unresolved. The CDR3 is 14 amino acids. Germline values: CDR1 SEHNR, CDR2 FQNEAQ (reference sequence). With 1 base removed from V and 6 bases from J, the gap between germline ends came to 12 bases. CDR3 loop: CASSLVGLEDGYTF. CDR3 nucleotide sequence: TGTGCCAGCAGCTTAGTCGGGCTGGAGGATGGCTACACCTTC. Based on the CDR3 plus reference TRBV7-9 and TRBJ1-2, the full variable domain is DTGVSQNPRHKITKRGQNVTFRCDPISEHNRLYWYRQTLGQGPEFLTYFQNEAQLEKSRLLSDRFSAERPKGSFSTLEIQRTEQGDSAMYLCASSLVGLEDGYTFGSGTRLTVV.

In the case of this clonotype: A read error may be the cause here, since a much bigger clone is one base away. V usage is TRBV6-5 and J usage is TRBJ2-7; D assignment may be TRBD1 or TRBD2 (5 bases each). Trimming shortened V by 6 bases and J by 3 bases, and 12 bases separated the two germline ends. The CDR3 is made up of 13 amino acids. Germline V gene lookup returns CDR1 MNHEY and CDR2 SVGAGI. The CDR3, as DNA: TGTGCCAGCAGCCGGGGCGGACTCTACGAGCAGTACTTC. Translating it yields CASSRGGLYEQYF.

The V and J genes are TRBV6-2 or TRBV6-3 and TRBJ2-4, with TRBD2 as a possible D gene (7 bases). Trimming left V 5 bases short and J 9 bases short, with 17 bases between. The CDR3 consists of 14 residues. Germline V CDR1 and CDR2: MNHEY, SVGEGT. In DNA, the CDR3 is TGTGCCAGCAGTAGGTCCGGGGGGCGCGGCATTCAGTACTTC. Translated: CASSRSGGRGIQYF.

The chain joins TRBV28 to TRBJ2-5; D remains ambiguous. The length of the CDR3 is 13 residues. CDR1 is MDHEN, CDR2 SYDVKM, per germline. The germline V and J ends were trimmed by 5 bases and 5 bases, with 12 bases remaining between them. CDR3 sequence (DNA): TGTGCCAGCAGTCCAGCGCCAGTGGAGACCCAGTACTTC. Translated, it gives CASSPAPVETQYF.

The chain carries TRBV28 and TRBJ1-2; no clear D gene. Germline V gene sequence: CDR1 MDHEN, CDR2 SYDVKM. CDR3 length equals 14 residues. V gave up 6 bases and J gave up 4 bases, with 15 bases separating them. The CDR3 region is CASRPPVSIYGYTF. The CDR3 DNA reads as TGTGCCAGCAGGCCTCCCGTAAGCATCTATGGCTACACCTTC.

This clonotype was counted only a few times. The chain employs TRBV6-6 and TRBJ1-1; D not certain. V was clipped by 6 bases and J by 4 bases, with 15 bases between them. Looked up from germline, CDR1 is MNHNY and CDR2 is SVGAGI (reference sequence). This CDR3 spans 14 amino acids. The CDR3, as DNA: TGTGCCAGCAGATCCGCCGGGTATAGCACTGAAGCTTTCTTT. It translates to CASRSAGYSTEAFF.

This clonotype was seen a handful of times. The J gene is TRBJ2-1, the V gene TRBV7-2, with 10 nucleotides matching TRBD2. V dropped 6 bases and J dropped 12; count of bases not matched to a gene: 14. CDR3 length: 15 residues. Germline-derived CDR1 and CDR2 are SGHTA and FQGNSA. CDR3 loop: CASRSGTSVSFRQFF. CDR3 DNA: TGTGCCAGCAGATCCGGGACTAGCGTTAGTTTTAGGCAGTTCTTC.

There are a few counts of this clonotype. This sequence may be a read error, since a much larger clone differs from it by one base. The CDR3 spells CASRPGTGSYEQYF. DNA for the CDR3: TGTGCCAGCAGGCCCGGGACAGGGTCCTACGAGCAGTACTTC. The rearrangement joins TRBV6-6 to TRBJ2-7; 9 bases align to TRBD1. V dropped 6 bases and J dropped 1; count of bases not matched to a gene: 4. Germline CDR1 MNHNY, CDR2 SVGAGI (reference sequence). The CDR3 covers 14 residues.